The 22 T cell receptor beta chains below come from one sample, sequenced in a study of T cell repertoires in cytomegalovirus infection. Their antigen targets remain unknown. In TCRdb, the reads were re-called with MiXCR into one record per CDR3 protein. Among about 830,000 distinct CDR3 sequences listed, 30% to 35% were seen once. The sequencing used cultured CD8+ T cells from PBMCs, collected from culture after CMV antigen stimulation. The source of these receptors is a human donor in good health (CMV status not recorded). Some clones in this sample may be carry-over from other donors' samples.

V and J are TRBV20-1 and TRBJ2-7; 7 bases are shared with TRBD2. This CDR3 region has 14 residues. CDR1 and CDR2 (germline): DFQATT, SNEGSKA (reference sequence). V trimming: 0 bases; J trimming: 4 bases; junction bases outside the gene matches: 6. In DNA form, the CDR3 reads TGCAGTGCTAGAGATAGGTGGGGGGGGTACGAGCAGTACTTC. This codes for CSARDRWGGYEQYF.

Ten or more counts support this clonotype. The chain is built from TRBV7-9 and TRBJ2-7; D may match TRBD1 or TRBD2 (5 bases each). CDR3 length: 16 residues. V dropped 7 bases and J dropped 5 bases, with 24 bases sitting between them. CDR1 is SEHNR, CDR2 FQNEAQ, per germline (reference sequence). The CDR3 DNA follows: TGTGCCAGCAACCTAGTAGGGAGTGACAGTCGGGACGAGCAGTACTTC. The encoded protein is CASNLVGSDSRDEQYF.

Many counts were recorded for this clonotype. The V and J genes are TRBV6-1 and TRBJ1-4; D unclear. CDR3 length: 15 amino acids. The germline V gene encodes CDR1 MNHNS and CDR2 SASEGT. V lost 0 bases and J lost 6, with 11 bases in between. As DNA, the CDR3 is TGTGCCAGCAGTGAAGCGAGAGGGAGACATGAAAAACTGTTTTTT. Amino acid sequence: CASSEARGRHEKLFF.

This clonotype has more than one count but fewer than ten. The J gene is TRBJ2-2, the V gene TRBV27; no clear D. Per the germline V gene, CDR1 is MNHEY and CDR2 is SMNVEV (reference sequence). The V end lost 3 bases, the J end lost 1 base, and 18 bases lay between the germline ends. This CDR3 comprises 18 residues. The CDR3 DNA reads TGTGCCAGCAGTTTGCAGGTACCTGCGTCTGAGAACACCGGGGAGCTGTTTTTT. Amino acid sequence: CASSLQVPASENTGELFF.

This clonotype has just a few counts. V usage is TRBV6-2 or TRBV6-3 and J usage is TRBJ2-7; D unclear. Deletions cut 4 bases from V and 2 bases from J, with 18 bases between. Looked up from germline, CDR1 is MNHEY and CDR2 is SVGEGT. CDR3 length equals 16 residues. In nucleotides, the CDR3 is TGTGCCAGCAGTTTGGGGTCCCCCGCGAGTCCCTACGAGCAGTACGTC. It is translated as CASSLGSPASPYEQYV.

This chain joins TRBV5-3 and TRBJ1-1; a possible D gene is TRBD1 (5 bases). TRBV5-3 counts as an open reading frame of uncertain function. The CDR3 runs to 13 residues. Trimming pared 8 bases from V and 3 bases from J, leaving 14 bases between. CDR3 in amino acids: CASSHGAYTEAFF. CDR3 DNA: TGTGCCAGCAGCCACGGGGCCTACACTGAAGCTTTCTTT.

This chain uses TRBV7-6 with TRBJ2-7, with 9 positions matching TRBD1. CDR1 is SGHVS, CDR2 FNYEAQ, per germline. The CDR3 length is 16 residues. V shed 4 bases and J 2 bases; nucleotides not matched to a gene: 9. The CDR3, as DNA: TGTGCCAGCAGCTCGCATCTACAGGGGGCCCCCTACGAGCAGTACTTC. Protein product: CASSSHLQGAPYEQYF.

This clonotype came up a few times. The chain combines TRBV6-2 or TRBV6-3 with TRBJ1-5, with D unresolved. The germline gives CDR1 MNHEY, CDR2 SVGEGT. The CDR3 length is 17 residues. The V end lost 5 bases, the J end lost 4 bases, and 21 bases lay between the germline ends. Here the CDR3 DNA reads TGTGCCAGCAGTCACGACAACACCGGCCGGGAGAATCAGCCCCAGCATTTT. Its protein is CASSHDNTGRENQPQHF.

The chain employs TRBV6-6 and TRBJ2-7; D is undetermined. Germline V gene sequence: CDR1 MNHNY, CDR2 SVGAGI (reference sequence). This CDR3 has 13 residues. The CDR3, as DNA: TGTGTCAGCAGTTACGAGGAGCCCTACGAGCAGTACGTC. Translated: CVSSYEEPYEQYV.

The chain has TRBV27 and TRBJ2-7, with D possibly matching TRBD1 (6 bases). The germline V gene has CDR1 MNHEY and CDR2 SMNVEV (reference sequence). The ends were cut back, 2 bases at V and 7 bases at J, with 18 bases in the middle. The length of the CDR3 is 15 residues. The CDR3 reads CASSLIGTQPFEQYV. As DNA, the CDR3 is TGTGCCAGCAGTTTAATTGGGACACAACCTTTTGAGCAGTACGTC.

V and J are TRBV20-1 and TRBJ1-5, with 9 bases aligning to TRBD1. Trimming cost V 6 bases and J 4 bases; bases outside gene matches: 13. This CDR3 comprises 16 residues. Germline loops: CDR1 DFQATT, CDR2 SNEGSKA (reference sequence). CDR3 DNA: TGCAGTGCCCTAGAGGGAGGGGGGACAGGGAATCAGCCCCAGCATTTT. Its protein product is CSALEGGGTGNQPQHF.

For this clonotype: One base away lies a much larger clone, so this may be a sequencing read error. This sequence joins TRBV12-3 or TRBV12-4 and TRBJ2-1; tentative D call: TRBD1 (6 bases). The CDR3 length is 15 residues. Trimming cost V 6 bases and J 0 bases, with 12 bases left between them. CDR3 loop: CASRTGKSSYNEQFF. The CDR3 DNA is TGTGCCAGCAGAACAGGGAAGTCCTCCTACAATGAGCAGTTCTTC.

This clonotype has a count of ten or more. The rearrangement joins TRBV2 to TRBJ1-6; D not certain. CDR1 and CDR2 (germline): SNHLY, FYNNEI. The CDR3 length is 15 residues. V was pared by 6 bases and J by 2 bases, with 11 bases between. The CDR3 DNA sequence: TGTGCCAGCAGCTTAGGGAAGGCCTATAATTCACCCCTCCACTTT. Residues: CASSLGKAYNSPLHF.

The chain employs TRBV10-3 and TRBJ1-1, with D unresolved. This CDR3 has 14 residues. The V end was cut by 10 bases, the J end by 0 bases, with 15 bases between. CDR1 ENHRY and CDR2 SYGVKD come from the germline V gene. The CDR3 coding sequence is TGTGCCACCGAGGACCGTGATATGAACACTGAAGCTTTCTTT. This translates into CATEDRDMNTEAFF.

CDR3 sequence reads: CSASESQVLDQPQHF. CDR3 sequence (DNA): TGCAGTGCTAGCGAATCACAGGTTTTAGATCAGCCCCAGCATTTT. V is TRBV20-1 and J is TRBJ1-5; D is perhaps TRBD1 (5 bases). The V gene lost 3 bases and the J gene lost 5 bases, with 17 bases spanning the gap. Germline V gene sequence: CDR1 DFQATT, CDR2 SNEGSKA (reference sequence). The length of the CDR3 is 15 residues.

The chain couples TRBV4-3 to TRBJ2-1; 7 positions agree with TRBD1. Per the germline V gene, CDR1 is LGHNA and CDR2 is YSLEER. V shed 1 base and J 7 bases; nucleotides not matched to a gene: 10. The CDR3 sequence is 16 residues long. The CDR3 bases are TGCGCCAGCAGCCAAGTCCCGACAGGGCTTGGAAATGAGCAGTTCTTC. It yields the protein CASSQVPTGLGNEQFF.

The chain joins TRBV5-1 to TRBJ2-7; D is undetermined. The ends were cut back, 5 bases at V and 2 bases at J, with 11 bases in the middle. Germline lookup yields CDR1 SGHRS and CDR2 YFSETQ. The CDR3 sequence is 13 residues long. The CDR3 loop reads CASSYDGTYEQYV. DNA of the CDR3: TGCGCCAGCAGTTACGACGGAACCTACGAGCAGTACGTC.

This clonotype was counted ten times or more. Here the CDR3 DNA reads TGTGCCAGCAGCACCATTAGACAGCGGACGGATGGCTATGGCTACACCTTC. Protein product: CASSTIRQRTDGYGYTF. The chain recombines TRBV7-8 with TRBJ1-2, with D perhaps matching TRBD1 (5 bases). The CDR3 extends over 17 amino acids. Deletions cut 5 bases from V and 4 bases from J, with 23 bases between. From germline, CDR1 is SGHVS and CDR2 FQNEAQ.

The rearrangement joins TRBV4-3 to TRBJ1-4, with D tentatively TRBD1 (5 bases). Trimming stripped 0 bases from V and 6 bases from J, with 11 bases between. CDR3 length: 15 residues. Germline assignment: CDR1 LGHNA and CDR2 YSLEER. CDR3 protein: CASSQERGFYEKLFF. CDR3 coding DNA: TGCGCCAGCAGCCAAGAACGGGGCTTTTATGAAAAACTGTTTTTT.

At least ten counts were recorded for this clonotype. The genes are TRBV7-8 and TRBJ2-5, with a tentative D call TRBD1 (5 bases). Germline values: CDR1 SGHVS, CDR2 FQNEAQ. Between the trimmed V and J ends, which lost 3 bases and 1 base, there was a span of 9 bases. CDR3 length equals 14 residues. The CDR3 here is CASSFQGLQETQYF. For the CDR3, the DNA is TGTGCCAGCAGCTTTCAGGGCCTCCAAGAGACCCAGTACTTC.

Ten or more counts support this clonotype. The J gene is TRBJ2-7, the V gene TRBV7-8, with a tentative D call TRBD2 (6 bases). CDR1 and CDR2 (germline): SGHVS, FQNEAQ. The CDR3 loop spans 14 amino acids. Trimming shortened V by 5 bases and J by 3 bases, and 14 bases separated the two germline ends. In nucleotides, the CDR3 is TGTGCCAGCAGCATTGGGGGGACTGTCTACGAGCAGTACTTC. Its protein product is CASSIGGTVYEQYF.

The rearrangement links TRBV7-2 to TRBJ2-3; 9 bases agree with TRBD2. The V gene's germline CDR1 is SGHTA and CDR2 FQGNSA. Trimming removed 3 bases from V and 2 bases from J; junction bases left unmatched: 6. The CDR3 totals 16 residues. The CDR3 nucleotides read TGTGCCAGCAGCTTTTCCGGGACTAGCCCCACAGATACGCAGTATTTT. Its translation is CASSFSGTSPTDTQYF.